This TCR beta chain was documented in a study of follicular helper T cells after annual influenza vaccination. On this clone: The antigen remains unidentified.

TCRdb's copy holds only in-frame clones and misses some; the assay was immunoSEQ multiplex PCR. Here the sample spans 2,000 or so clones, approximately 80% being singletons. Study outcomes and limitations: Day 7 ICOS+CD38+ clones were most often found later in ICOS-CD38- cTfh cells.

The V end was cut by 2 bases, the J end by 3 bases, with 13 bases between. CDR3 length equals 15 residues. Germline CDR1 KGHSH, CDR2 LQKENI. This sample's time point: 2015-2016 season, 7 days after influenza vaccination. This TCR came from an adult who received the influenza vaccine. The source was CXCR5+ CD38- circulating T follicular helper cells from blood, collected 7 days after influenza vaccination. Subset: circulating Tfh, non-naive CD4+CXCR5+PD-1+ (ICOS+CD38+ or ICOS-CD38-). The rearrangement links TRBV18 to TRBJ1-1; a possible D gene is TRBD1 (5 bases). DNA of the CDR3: TGTGCCAGCTCACCAGGTAGGGGCGGATACACTGAAGCTTTCTTT. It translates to CASSPGRGGYTEAFF.